This note documents a single T cell receptor (beta chain) sequence. Assay: immunoSEQ multiplex PCR; the TCRdb copy retains only in-frame clones and omits some. The table lists about 52,000 clones, over 70% of them singletons. Trimming removed 1 base from V and 5 bases from J; junction bases left unmatched: 6. CDR3 length: 16 amino acids. Germline values: CDR1 SGHAT, CDR2 FQNNGV. The data were taken from a study of OX40 agonist ivuxolimab in advanced cancers. Sequencing used CD4+ or CD8+ T cells sorted from blood, obtained in a trial of the OX40 agonist ivuxolimab. The chain recombines TRBV11-2 with TRBJ2-2; TRBD1 matches at 8 bases. The clonotype comes from an adult with an advanced solid tumor such as melanoma, head and neck, liver or kidney cancer. The CDR3 DNA reads as TGTGCCAGCAGCTTAGGTTTGCAGGGGGCGACCGGGGAGCTGTTTTTT. This gives the protein CASSLGLQGATGELFF.